The sequence of this T cell receptor beta chain was determined in a study of technical replicates of blood from several donors. Profiling relied on immunoSEQ multiplex PCR, and the TCRdb table lists in-frame clones only, not all of them. The sample consists of 68,000 or so clones, approximately 90% of them appearing once. The sequence derives from a human donor in good health. Some clones in this sample may be carry-over from other donors' samples. The sequencing input was PBMCs.

CDR3 sequence (DNA): TGTGCCAGCAGCCCTGACAGGGGTACTGAAGCTTTCTTT. It yields the protein CASSPDRGTEAFF. This chain uses TRBV5-6 with TRBJ1-1; 8 bases map to TRBD1. CDR3 length: 13 residues. J was trimmed by 5 bases and V by 4 bases; bases with no gene match: 4. Germline CDR1 SGHDT, CDR2 YYEEEE.